The clone carrying this TCR beta chain was observed many times. The diagnoses drew upon clinical symptoms, serum thyroxine and TRAb, thyroid ultrasound and orbital computed tomography. The CDR3 runs to 12 residues. CDR1 is DFQATT and CDR2 is SNEGSKA in the germline V gene (reference sequence). These data are taken from a study of T cells in Graves' hyperthyroidism and ophthalmopathy. Researchers amplified the TCR beta CDR3 regions from RNA transcripts. The HTBI set primed first-round TCR CDR3 RT-PCR. MiXCR, run by TCRdb on the multiplex PCR reads, gives a single entry per CDR3 protein. The sample yields 350,000 to 400,000 distinct CDR3 sequences, approximately 15% seen once.

V usage is TRBV20-1 and J usage is TRBJ2-7, with 8 bases aligning to TRBD2. The sequence came from an older woman with Graves' hyperthyroidism. The sequencing sample was made of blood. Here the CDR3 DNA reads TGCAGCCAAGCGGGAGATAGCAACGAGCAGTACTTC. It is translated as CSQAGDSNEQYF.